The clone carrying this T cell receptor (beta chain) was observed a handful of times. What it binds is not known. The data belong to a study of CD8 T cells in ankylosing spondylitis. Overall study results and limits: Prior work had noted some motif variants in reactive arthritis blood and synovial fluid. Ankylosing spondylitis blood appeared to be characterized by a TCR beta motif of fewer than ten highly homologous variants.

Looked up from germline, CDR1 is WSHSY and CDR2 is SAAADI. This CDR3 spans 13 amino acids. The V and J ends lost 8 bases and 8 bases respectively, with 15 bases between them. By quantitative 5'-RACE with molecular barcodes, the TCR beta libraries were made. In TCRdb, the 5' RACE reads were re-called with MiXCR into one record per CDR3 protein. The table lists over 600,000 distinct CDR3 sequences, roughly 19% of them singletons. Sequencing was done on a sample of blood, either unsorted or a sorted T cell fraction (not recorded which). The J gene is TRBJ1-4, the V gene TRBV10-2; a possible D gene is TRBD1 (6 bases). The TCR was taken from a male donor with ankylosing spondylitis. The CDR3, as DNA: TGCGCCAGCCGTGGGCCAGGGGAGGAAAAACTGTTTTTT. Protein: CASRGPGEEKLFF.